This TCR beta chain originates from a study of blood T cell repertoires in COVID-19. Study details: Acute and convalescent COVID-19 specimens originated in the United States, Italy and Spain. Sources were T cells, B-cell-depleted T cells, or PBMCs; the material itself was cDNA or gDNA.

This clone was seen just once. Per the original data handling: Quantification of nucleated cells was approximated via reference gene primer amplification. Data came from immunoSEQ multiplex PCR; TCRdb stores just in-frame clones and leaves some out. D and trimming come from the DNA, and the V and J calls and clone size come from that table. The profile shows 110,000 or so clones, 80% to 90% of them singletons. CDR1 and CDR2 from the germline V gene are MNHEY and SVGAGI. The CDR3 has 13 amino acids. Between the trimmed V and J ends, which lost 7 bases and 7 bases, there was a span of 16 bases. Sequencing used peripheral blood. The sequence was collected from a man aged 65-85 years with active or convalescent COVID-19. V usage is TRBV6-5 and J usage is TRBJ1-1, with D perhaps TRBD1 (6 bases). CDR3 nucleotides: TGTGCCAGCATAGAACAGGGTCGCCGTGAAGCTTTCTTT. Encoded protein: CASIEQGRREAFF.